This T cell receptor (beta chain) was retrieved from a study of cytomegalovirus exposure and HLA in healthy donors. Study overall: About 85 million unique TCRs from HLA-typed donors were held in an early release of data. Regarding the study as a whole: The study flagged roughly 150 TCR beta chains as cytomegalovirus-associated. Researchers left out some V segments, among them TRBV6-2 and TRBV6-3, as indistinguishable.

On this clone itself: Its antigen is unidentified.

The study ran its PCR with 60 Vbeta and 13 Jbeta primers. The assay was immunoSEQ multiplex PCR, and TCRdb's table has in-frame clones only and misses some. The data hold 140,000 to 150,000 clones, with roughly 72% observed a single time. V gave up 8 bases and J gave up 2 bases; unmatched junction bases: 8. Germline-derived CDR1 and CDR2 are LGHNT and FRNRAP. This CDR3 has 15 amino acids. The rearrangement uses TRBV12-5 and TRBJ2-3; TRBD2 agrees at 9 bases. Sequenced sample: PBMCs. The sequence was obtained from a middle-aged man in good health and CMV-seronegative. The CDR3 sequence: CASQRGAYDTDTQYF. CDR3 nucleotide sequence: TGTGCTAGTCAGCGGGGGGCCTATGACACAGATACGCAGTATTTT.